One sample yielded the 18 T cell receptor beta chains listed below, sequenced in a study of type 1 and type 2 diabetes patients. Genomic DNA was the PCR template. A primer set of 30 forward and 13 reverse primers amplified the CDR3. TCRdb recomputed calls from the multiplex PCR reads with MiXCR, one row per CDR3 protein. The sample records 280,000 or so distinct CDR3 sequences, 40% to 50% being singletons. Sequencing was done on a sample of peripheral blood mononuclear cells (PBMCs). The receptors were sampled from a man between 18 and 35 years old with type 2 diabetes.

This rearrangement joins TRBV6-6 to TRBJ2-3, with D uncertain. Germline lookup yields CDR1 MNHNY and CDR2 SVGAGI (reference sequence). The CDR3 runs to 13 residues. V lost 5 bases to trimming and J lost 3 bases, with 9 bases between them. The CDR3 protein is CASSQAMTDTQYF. The DNA of the CDR3 is TGTGCCAGCAGTCAAGCCATGACAGATACGCAGTATTTT.

This chain uses TRBV7-9 with TRBJ2-7, with D perhaps matching TRBD1 or TRBD2 (5 bases each). The V end lost 7 bases, the J end lost 3 bases, and 10 bases lay between the germline ends. The CDR3 extends over 12 amino acids. CDR1 SEHNR and CDR2 FQNEAQ come from the germline V gene (reference sequence). The CDR3 DNA reads as TGTGCCAGCACATGGGACGGCTACGAGCAGTACTTC. It yields the protein CASTWDGYEQYF.

The chain recombines TRBV12-3 or TRBV12-4 with TRBJ1-4, with no clear D. The CDR3 length is 14 residues. Trimming took 4 bases from V and 5 from J, leaving 11 bases between them. CDR3 DNA sequence: TGTGCCAGCAGTTACCTAGCCTCAAATGAAAAACTGTTTTTT. Translated: CASSYLASNEKLFF.

The sample holds a few counts of this clonotype. This chain connects TRBV19 to TRBJ1-2; D perhaps matches TRBD1 (6 bases). V was clipped by 3 bases and J by 3 bases, with 17 bases between them. Germline CDR1 LNHDA, CDR2 SQIVND (reference sequence). The CDR3 sequence is 16 residues long. The CDR3 is CASSIVGGAHDYGYTF. The CDR3 nucleotides are TGTGCCAGTAGTATCGTAGGGGGGGCGCACGACTATGGCTACACCTTC.

This chain connects TRBV12-5 to TRBJ2-2; no reliable D call. The CDR3 has 15 residues. The ends were cut back, 0 bases at V and 1 base at J, with 6 bases in the middle. Germline V CDR1 and CDR2: LGHNT, FRNRAP. This CDR3 is CASGLVVVNTGELFF. CDR3 nucleotide sequence: TGTGCTAGTGGTTTGGTAGTCGTGAACACCGGGGAGCTGTTTTTT.

This clonotype occurred a few times. V and J are TRBV12-3 or TRBV12-4 and TRBJ2-7; D may be TRBD1 or TRBD2 (7 bases each). Trimming pared 6 bases from V and 2 bases from J, leaving 14 bases between. The CDR3 is 14 residues long. The CDR3 sequence: CASSMTGTTYEQYF. The CDR3 nucleotides are TGTGCCAGCAGCATGACAGGGACTACCTACGAGCAGTACTTC.

This clonotype was recorded many times. J is TRBJ2-1 and V is TRBV2, with D perhaps matching TRBD1 (6 bases). Trimming removed 6 bases at V and 1 base at J, with 10 bases between. The CDR3 is 14 amino acids. The germline CDR1 and CDR2 sequences are SNHLY and FYNNEI. The CDR3 region has the DNA TGTGCCAGCAGCCCGGACAGATCCTACAATGAGCAGTTCTTC. Its translation is CASSPDRSYNEQFF.

This clonotype has more than one count but fewer than ten. V and J are TRBV6-6 and TRBJ2-7, with TRBD1 matching over 7 bases. The CDR3 is made up of 14 amino acids. V lost 5 bases, J lost 1 base, and 5 bases stayed unmatched. CDR1 is MNHNY and CDR2 is SVGAGI in the germline V gene (reference sequence). In DNA, the CDR3 is TGTGCCAGCAGTCTCGACAGGGCATCCTACGAGCAGTACTTC. Encoded protein: CASSLDRASYEQYF.

In nucleotides, the CDR3 is TGCAGTGCTAGATGGACTAGCGGGAGGGCAGATACGCAGTATTTT. Amino acid sequence: CSARWTSGRADTQYF. J is TRBJ2-3 and V is TRBV20-1, with 15 bases lining up with TRBD2. V shed 2 bases, J shed 4 bases, and the junction held 1 base outside the gene matches. The CDR3 is 15 amino acids. Germline V gene data show CDR1 as DFQATT and CDR2 as SNEGSKA (reference sequence).

The chain carries TRBV27 and TRBJ2-3; a weak D match, TRBD1 (6 bases). Germline V gene data show CDR1 as MNHEY and CDR2 as SMNVEV (reference sequence). Trimming removed 6 bases from V and 4 bases from J, with 11 bases in between. The CDR3 contains 13 residues. The CDR3 protein is CASSSAGADTQYF. CDR3 nucleotides: TGTGCCAGCAGCTCCGCAGGGGCAGATACGCAGTATTTT.

This sequence joins TRBV20-1 and TRBJ2-7; D ambiguous. The length of the CDR3 is 13 residues. Germline-derived CDR1 and CDR2 are DFQATT and SNEGSKA (reference sequence). V was shortened by 3 bases and J by 7 bases, with 16 bases between the two germline ends. CDR3 DNA sequence: TGCAGTGCTAGGGGTTCTGGGGTGGGGGAGCAGTACTTC. This encodes CSARGSGVGEQYF.

This chain links TRBV15 with TRBJ1-2; 8 positions agree with TRBD1. The germline V gene has CDR1 LNHNV and CDR2 YYDKDF (reference sequence). Trimming at V came to 0 bases and at J to 4 bases, leaving 10 bases not matched to a gene. The CDR3 contains 17 residues. The CDR3 is CATSRDGAGGLPYGYTF. Written as DNA, the CDR3 is TGTGCCACCAGCAGAGATGGGGCAGGGGGCTTACCCTATGGCTACACCTTC.

The chain has TRBV7-8 and TRBJ2-7; TRBD1 aligns across 10 bases. CDR1 SGHVS and CDR2 FQNEAQ come from the germline V gene. This CDR3 is 15 amino acids long. V was clipped by 6 bases and J by 1 base; unmatched bases: 6. Written as DNA, the CDR3 is TGTGCCAGCAGGAGGGACAGGGGAATTTCCTACGAGCAGTACTTC. This sequence encodes CASRRDRGISYEQYF.

The chain is built from TRBV20-1 and TRBJ2-7, with 9 bases that match TRBD2. The CDR3 has 17 residues. CDR1 is DFQATT and CDR2 is SNEGSKA in the germline V gene (reference sequence). Germline trimming cut 3 bases from V and 0 bases from J; bases unmatched to any gene: 12. The CDR3 protein is CSASASGLAQSSYEQYF. CDR3 coding DNA: TGCAGTGCTAGCGCGTCAGGACTAGCGCAGAGCTCCTACGAGCAGTACTTC.

The sample holds many counts of this clonotype. The genes are TRBV2 and TRBJ2-7, with 7 nucleotides matching TRBD2. This CDR3 region has 14 residues. Germline lookup yields CDR1 SNHLY and CDR2 FYNNEI. The V segment lost 6 bases and the J segment 0 bases; nucleotides outside the gene matches: 5. CDR3 protein: CASSHGTNSYEQYF. In DNA, the CDR3 is TGTGCCAGCAGCCACGGGACTAACTCCTACGAGCAGTACTTC.

Here the CDR3 reads CASSLSAYYGYTF. The DNA for the CDR3 is TGTGCCAGCAGCTTATCTGCGTACTATGGCTACACCTTC. The chain links TRBV7-2 to TRBJ1-2; D remains unclear. This CDR3 is 13 amino acids long. V lost 2 bases and J 3 bases, leaving 7 bases between the germline ends. Germline CDR1 is SGHTA and CDR2 is FQGNSA. Full variable domain (outside the CDR3, taken from reference TRBV7-2 and TRBJ1-2): GAGVSQSPSNKVTEKGKDVELRCDPISGHTALYWYRQSLGQGLEFLIYFQGNSAPDKSGLPSDRFSAERTGGSVSTLTIQRTQQEDSAVYLCASSLSAYYGYTFGSGTRLTVV.

J is TRBJ2-1 and V is TRBV19; 10 bases map to TRBD2. The V gene's germline CDR1 is LNHDA and CDR2 SQIVND (reference sequence). The CDR3 runs 20 residues. J was trimmed by 5 bases and V by 5 bases; bases with no gene match: 21. CDR3 DNA: TGTGCCAGTAGTGTCCCCCTATCTAGCGGGAGTATAGGCTGGGACAATGAGCAGTTCTTC. Encoded protein: CASSVPLSSGSIGWDNEQFF.

V is TRBV5-1 and J is TRBJ1-1, with 8 bases identical to TRBD1. The germline CDR1 and CDR2 sequences are SGHRS and YFSETQ. The CDR3 is made up of 13 amino acids. V gave up 7 bases and J gave up 6 bases; unmatched junction bases: 8. Here the CDR3 DNA reads TGCGCCAGCGGGACAGGAATTGATGCTGAAGCTTTCTTT. Its translation: CASGTGIDAEAFF.